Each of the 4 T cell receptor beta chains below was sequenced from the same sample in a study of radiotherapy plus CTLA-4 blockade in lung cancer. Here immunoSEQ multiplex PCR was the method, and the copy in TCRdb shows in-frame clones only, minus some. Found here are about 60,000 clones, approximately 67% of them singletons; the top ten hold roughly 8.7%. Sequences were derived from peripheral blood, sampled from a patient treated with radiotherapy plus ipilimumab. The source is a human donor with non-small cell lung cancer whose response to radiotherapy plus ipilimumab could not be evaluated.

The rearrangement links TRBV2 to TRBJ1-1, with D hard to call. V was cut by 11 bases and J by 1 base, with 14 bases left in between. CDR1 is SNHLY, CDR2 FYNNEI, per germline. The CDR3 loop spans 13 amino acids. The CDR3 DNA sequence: TGTGCCCCCCGAGCCTCATCGAACACTGAAGCTTTCTTT. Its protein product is CAPRASSNTEAFF.

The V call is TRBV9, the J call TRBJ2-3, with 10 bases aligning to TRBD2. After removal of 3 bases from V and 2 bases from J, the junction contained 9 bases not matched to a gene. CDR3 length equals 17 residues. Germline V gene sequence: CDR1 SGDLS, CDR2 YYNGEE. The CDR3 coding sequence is TGTGCCAGCAGCGCCCCAGGACTAGCGGTTCCCACAGATACGCAGTATTTT. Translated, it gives CASSAPGLAVPTDTQYF. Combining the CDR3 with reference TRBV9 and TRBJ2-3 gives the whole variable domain DSGVTQTPKHLITATGQRVTLRCSPRSGDLSVYWYQQSLDQGLQFLIQYYNGEERAKGNILERFSAQQFPDLHSELNLSSLELGDSALYFCASSAPGLAVPTDTQYFGPGTRLTVL.

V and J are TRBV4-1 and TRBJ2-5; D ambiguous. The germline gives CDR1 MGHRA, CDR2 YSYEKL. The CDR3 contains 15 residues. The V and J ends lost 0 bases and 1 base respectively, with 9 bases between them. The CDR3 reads CASSQDHPGQETQYF. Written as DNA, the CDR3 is TGCGCCAGCAGCCAAGATCATCCGGGCCAAGAGACCCAGTACTTC.

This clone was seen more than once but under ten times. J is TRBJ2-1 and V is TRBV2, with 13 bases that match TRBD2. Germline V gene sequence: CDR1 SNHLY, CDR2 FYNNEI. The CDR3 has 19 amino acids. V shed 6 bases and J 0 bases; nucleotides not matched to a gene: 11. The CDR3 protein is CASRGPGLAGRSSYNEQFF. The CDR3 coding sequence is TGTGCCAGCAGAGGGCCGGGACTAGCGGGACGAAGCTCCTACAATGAGCAGTTCTTC.